Presented here are 30 T cell receptor beta chains from one specimen sequenced in a study of cytomegalovirus exposure and HLA in healthy donors. Primers included in the PCR were 60 Vbeta and 13 Jbeta primers. Profiled with immunoSEQ multiplex PCR; TCRdb holds only in-frame clones, not every one. The table shows approximately 240,000 clones, with roughly 90% occurring only once. The specimen sequenced was PBMCs. The origin of the receptors is a young woman in good health and CMV-seronegative.

This clone appeared a single time. The chain joins TRBV7-8 to TRBJ2-6, with TRBD2 matching over 7 bases. V shed 1 base and J 2 bases; nucleotides not matched to a gene: 8. This CDR3 is 18 amino acids long. CDR1 and CDR2 from the germline V gene are SGHVS and FQNEAQ. CDR3 DNA sequence: TGTGCCAGCAGCTTAGTGCCAGGGAGGGGTACTGGGGCCAACGTCCTGACTTTC. This gives the protein CASSLVPGRGTGANVLTF.

In regard to this clone: The same CDR3 arises from other DNA sequences in this sample as well. The J gene is TRBJ1-1, the V gene TRBV4-1; D may be TRBD1 (5 bases). Germline V CDR1 and CDR2: MGHRA, YSYEKL. The CDR3 runs to 15 residues. V lost 2 bases, J lost 4 bases, and 14 bases lay in between. The CDR3 region has the DNA TGCGCCAGCAGCCAATCTAGGACCGGGGGCACTGAAGCTTTCTTT. Encoded protein: CASSQSRTGGTEAFF.

J is TRBJ2-5 and V is TRBV6-5, with 8 bases lining up with TRBD1. The J call may be incorrect, as the DNA end agrees better with TRBJ2-7. Per germline, CDR1 MNHEY and CDR2 SVGAGI. The CDR3 spans 15 residues. Here the CDR3 reads CASSYPGQGRYEQYF. The CDR3 nucleotides read TGTGCCAGCAGTTACCCAGGACAGGGCCGCTACGAGCAGTACTTC.

This sequence joins TRBV11-3 and TRBJ1-1; 7 bases fit TRBD1. CDR3 length: 12 amino acids. Unmatched junction bases numbered 4, after V lost 4 bases and J lost 8 bases. Per germline, CDR1 SGHNT and CDR2 YENEEA. CDR3 amino acids: CASSYSGQEAFF. In nucleotides, the CDR3 is TGTGCCAGCAGCTATTCGGGACAGGAAGCTTTCTTT.

The V and J genes are TRBV2 and TRBJ2-7; 12 nucleotides line up with TRBD2. Germline V gene sequence: CDR1 SNHLY, CDR2 FYNNEI. Unmatched junction bases numbered 8, after V lost 0 bases and J lost 2 bases. There are 18 residues in the CDR3. The DNA of the CDR3 is TGTGCCAGCAGTGAAGCGCTTGGGGCTAGCGGGAGGGCCTACGAGCAGTACTTC. As protein: CASSEALGASGRAYEQYF.

The chain has TRBV30 and TRBJ1-1; 8 positions agree with TRBD1. The V segment lost 4 bases and the J segment 0 bases; nucleotides outside the gene matches: 4. This CDR3 comprises 14 residues. Looked up from germline, CDR1 is GTSNPN and CDR2 is SVGIG (reference sequence). CDR3: CAWNDRGVNTEAFF. CDR3 in DNA: TGTGCCTGGAATGACAGGGGAGTGAACACTGAAGCTTTCTTT.

V and J are TRBV11-2 and TRBJ2-3; the D is unclear. This CDR3 comprises 15 residues. Germline values: CDR1 SGHAT, CDR2 FQNNGV. V was shortened by 0 bases and J by 2 bases, with 9 bases between the two germline ends. The CDR3 DNA reads as TGTGCCAGCAGCTTAGAAGTCCGGTTCACAGATACGCAGTATTTT. Its protein product is CASSLEVRFTDTQYF.

The gene calls are TRBV2 and TRBJ1-5; maybe TRBD1 (5 bases). V was cut by 6 bases and J by 3 bases, with 15 bases left in between. The CDR3 loop spans 15 amino acids. Germline V gives CDR1 SNHLY, CDR2 FYNNEI. CDR3 loop: CASRGQVRSNQPQHF. The CDR3 DNA is TGTGCCAGCAGGGGGCAGGTGAGGTCCAATCAGCCCCAGCATTTT.

The chain couples TRBV5-1 to TRBJ2-2, with 11 bases matching TRBD2. Trimming at V came to 4 bases and at J to 6 bases, leaving 5 bases not matched to a gene. The CDR3 consists of 15 residues. Germline assignment: CDR1 SGHRS and CDR2 YFSETQ. The CDR3 protein is CASSRTSGLAGELFF. Written as DNA, the CDR3 is TGCGCCAGCAGCCGGACTAGCGGGTTGGCCGGGGAGCTGTTTTTT.

This clone was picked up one time. DNA for the CDR3: TGTGCCAGCAGCCCTGGACAGGGGTGGACCGGGGAGCTGTTTTTT. As protein: CASSPGQGWTGELFF. J is TRBJ2-2 and V is TRBV7-3; TRBD1 agrees at 9 bases. The V gene end was trimmed by 5 bases and the J gene end by 5 bases; junction bases not matched to a gene: 6. The length of the CDR3 is 15 residues. Germline V gene sequence: CDR1 SGHTA, CDR2 FQGTGA. Using reference TRBV7-3 and TRBJ2-2 for the parts outside the CDR3, the full variable domain is GAGVSQTPSNKVTEKGKYVELRCDPISGHTALYWYRQSLGQGPEFLIYFQGTGAADDSGLPNDRFFAVRPEGSVSTLKIQRTERGDSAVYLCASSPGQGWTGELFFGEGSRLTVL.

This clone was counted only a few times. The V and J genes are TRBV5-1 and TRBJ1-1; 7 nucleotides align to TRBD1. The CDR3 sequence is 13 residues long. From germline, CDR1 is SGHRS and CDR2 YFSETQ. Trimming took 2 bases from V and 7 from J; bases not matched to a gene: 5. The CDR3 protein is CASSFGTVFEAFF. In DNA, the CDR3 is TGCGCCAGCAGCTTTGGGACAGTCTTTGAAGCTTTCTTT.

This chain links TRBV4-3 with TRBJ2-7; the D gene is possibly TRBD2 (6 bases). The V end lost 1 base, the J end lost 3 bases, and 13 bases lay between the germline ends. Looked up from germline, CDR1 is LGHNA and CDR2 is YSLEER. CDR3 length: 15 residues. The CDR3 here is CASSQGAGPIYEQYF. In DNA form, the CDR3 reads TGCGCCAGCAGCCAAGGGGCGGGACCGATCTACGAGCAGTACTTC.

The V call is TRBV11-2, the J call TRBJ2-7; TRBD1 might be the D (5 bases). Trimming pared 5 bases from V and 6 bases from J, leaving 11 bases between. Germline CDR1 and CDR2: SGHAT and FQNNGV. There are 12 residues in the CDR3. The CDR3 DNA follows: TGTGCCAGCAGCCCTGCAGGGTCCGAGCAGTACTTC. Encoded protein: CASSPAGSEQYF.

This chain uses TRBV5-1 with TRBJ1-4; possibly TRBD1 for D (6 bases). The CDR3 loop spans 14 amino acids. Looked up from germline, CDR1 is SGHRS and CDR2 is YFSETQ. Trimming pared 4 bases from V and 7 bases from J, leaving 14 bases between. Written as DNA, the CDR3 is TGCGCCAGCAGCCCGGATAACAGGGTTGAAAAACTGTTTTTT. It translates to CASSPDNRVEKLFF.

This clone has a handful of counts. The chain has TRBV27 and TRBJ2-3, with D possibly TRBD2 on 5 matching bases. Germline V gene lookup returns CDR1 MNHEY and CDR2 SMNVEV (reference sequence). The germline V and J ends were trimmed by 4 bases and 6 bases, with 14 bases remaining between them. The CDR3 is made up of 14 amino acids. The CDR3 DNA sequence: TGTGCCAGCAGTTCAGGACTGGGGTTTGATACGCAGTATTTT. Its protein product is CASSSGLGFDTQYF.

This rearrangement joins TRBV18 to TRBJ2-2; D is perhaps TRBD1 (5 bases). With 0 bases removed from V and 6 bases from J, the gap between germline ends came to 11 bases. The CDR3 covers 15 residues. In germline, CDR1 is KGHSH, CDR2 LQKENI. The DNA of the CDR3 is TGTGCCAGCTCACCACCAGGGGTGGTGGCCGGGGAGCTGTTTTTT. Its protein is CASSPPGVVAGELFF.

The chain combines TRBV5-1 with TRBJ2-1; 8 bases align to TRBD2. The ends lost 0 bases at V and 4 bases at J; junction bases unmatched: 12. CDR1 is SGHRS, CDR2 YFSETQ, per germline. The CDR3 runs to 18 residues. In DNA, the CDR3 is TGCGCCAGCAGCTTGGGACTTCGGGGGGGCCAATTATACAATGAGCAGTTCTTC. Amino acids: CASSLGLRGGQLYNEQFF.

J is TRBJ2-3 and V is TRBV4-2; 8 bases line up with TRBD2. Germline V CDR1 and CDR2: LGHNA, YNFKEQ. V gave up 0 bases and J gave up 4 bases; unmatched junction bases: 9. The CDR3 covers 17 residues. CDR3 sequence reads: CASSQDPNSGEADTQYF. CDR3 in DNA: TGTGCCAGCAGCCAAGATCCGAATAGCGGGGAAGCAGATACGCAGTATTTT.

In nucleotides, the CDR3 is TGCAGCGTCCAGGGGTTCCTGGGAAACACCATATATTTT. It codes for CSVQGFLGNTIYF. V gene TRBV29-1 combines with J gene TRBJ1-3; possibly TRBD1 for D (6 bases). The V gene lost 6 bases and the J gene lost 4 bases, with 13 bases spanning the gap. Germline V gene sequence: CDR1 SQVTM, CDR2 ANQGSEA. The CDR3 is 13 amino acids. The variable domain in full, completed from reference TRBV29-1 and TRBJ1-3, reads SAVISQKPSRDICQRGTSLTIQCQVDSQVTMMFWYRQQPGQSLTLIATANQGSEATYESGFVIDKFPISRPNLTFSTLTVSNMSPEDSSIYLCSVQGFLGNTIYFGEGSWLTVV.

J is TRBJ1-4 and V is TRBV18, with D possibly being TRBD1 (5 bases). V was trimmed by 2 bases and J by 4 bases, leaving 14 bases between them. The CDR3 runs 16 residues. CDR1 is KGHSH, CDR2 LQKENI, per germline. For the CDR3, the DNA is TGTGCCAGCTCACCAGACAGCAACCCCTATAATGAAAAACTGTTTTTT. Translation: CASSPDSNPYNEKLFF.

The V and J genes are TRBV6-5 and TRBJ2-5, with 14 bases matching TRBD2. This CDR3 has 16 amino acids. Germline V gene lookup returns CDR1 MNHEY and CDR2 SVGAGI. The ends lost 0 bases at V and 4 bases at J; junction bases unmatched: 1. In nucleotides, the CDR3 is TGTGCCAGCAGTTACTCGACTAGCGGGGGGGGAGAGACCCAGTACTTC. Protein sequence: CASSYSTSGGGETQYF.

V and J are TRBV11-3 and TRBJ2-3; 14 bases line up with TRBD2. The V gene's germline CDR1 is SGHNT and CDR2 YENEEA. J lost 13 bases, V lost 5 bases, and 11 bases had no gene match. The CDR3 spans 15 residues. Here the CDR3 DNA reads TGTGCCAGCAGCGCCGGGACTAGCGGGAGACCCCAGGAGTATTTT. This codes for CASSAGTSGRPQEYF.

The chain has TRBV6-1 and TRBJ2-1, with 8 bases aligning to TRBD2. From germline, CDR1 is MNHNS and CDR2 SASEGT. There are 13 residues in the CDR3. V dropped 6 bases and J dropped 9; count of bases not matched to a gene: 7. CDR3 DNA: TGTGCCAGCAGGGCCGGGGGGGCCGGTGAGCAGTTCTTC. As protein: CASRAGGAGEQFF.

The V and J genes are TRBV6-1 and TRBJ1-1; the D gene is possibly TRBD1 (6 bases). Germline values: CDR1 MNHNS, CDR2 SASEGT. The CDR3 consists of 13 residues. Between the trimmed V and J ends, which lost 1 base and 10 bases, there was a span of 13 bases. CDR3 loop: CASSEGQALGAFF. The CDR3 DNA reads TGTGCCAGCAGTGAAGGACAGGCCCTTGGAGCTTTCTTT.

The rearrangement joins TRBV6-6 to TRBJ2-2; TRBD2 aligns across 7 bases. This CDR3 comprises 15 residues. The germline V gene has CDR1 MNHNY and CDR2 SVGAGI (reference sequence). Trimming removed 6 bases from V and 4 bases from J; junction bases left unmatched: 8. CDR3 coding DNA: TGTGCCAGCAGCCTTAGAGCGGGGAGCACCGGGGAGCTGTTTTTT. This gives the protein CASSLRAGSTGELFF.

The count of this clone is one. The genes are TRBV7-9 and TRBJ2-1, with 8 bases aligning to TRBD2. CDR1 is SEHNR and CDR2 is FQNEAQ in the germline V gene (reference sequence). V shed 5 bases and J 0 bases; nucleotides not matched to a gene: 3. The length of the CDR3 is 15 residues. The CDR3 DNA reads as TGTGCCAGCAGCAAAAGCGGGAGCTCCTACAATGAGCAGTTCTTC. It codes for CASSKSGSSYNEQFF.

The chain couples TRBV27 to TRBJ2-3; 11 positions match TRBD2. This CDR3 spans 15 amino acids. J gave up 5 bases and V 5 bases, and 6 bases lay outside the gene matches. CDR1 is MNHEY and CDR2 is SMNVEV in the germline V gene (reference sequence). DNA of the CDR3: TGTGCCAGCAGTGTGGGACTAGCGGTGGTAGATACGCAGTATTTT. Translating it yields CASSVGLAVVDTQYF.

The CDR3 here is CASSPGSAASSYNSPLHF. The CDR3, as DNA: TGCGCCAGCAGCCCGGGATCGGCGGCGAGCTCCTATAATTCACCCCTCCACTTT. The chain uses TRBV5-1 and TRBJ1-6; no clear D. V gave up 4 bases and J gave up 0 bases, with 17 bases separating them. The CDR3 extends over 18 amino acids. Germline CDR1 SGHRS, CDR2 YFSETQ.

The chain couples TRBV5-6 to TRBJ1-3; D is unresolved. The CDR3 length is 14 residues. The V gene lost 4 bases and the J gene lost 2 bases, with 10 bases spanning the gap. From germline, CDR1 is SGHDT and CDR2 YYEEEE. DNA of the CDR3: TGTGCCAGCAGCAGATACATACCTGGAAACACCATATATTTT. The encoded protein is CASSRYIPGNTIYF.

This rearrangement joins TRBV27 to TRBJ2-7, with a tentative D call TRBD2 (6 bases). This CDR3 contains 14 residues. Trimming left V 4 bases short and J 2 bases short, with 12 bases between. In germline, CDR1 is MNHEY, CDR2 SMNVEV (reference sequence). CDR3 coding DNA: TGTGCCAGCAGTTGGTCCAGGGAGGCCTACGAGCAGTACTTC. It yields the protein CASSWSREAYEQYF.